The 32 T cell receptor beta chains reported below all come from one sample, sequenced in a study of OX40 agonist ivuxolimab in advanced cancers. Assay used: immunoSEQ multiplex PCR; TCRdb lists only in-frame clones, some missing. The table has 77,000 or so clones, 80% to 95% seen once. Material: CD4+ or CD8+ T cells sorted from blood, obtained in a trial of the OX40 agonist ivuxolimab. Receptor source: an adult with an advanced solid tumor such as melanoma, head and neck, liver or kidney cancer.

This sequence joins TRBV7-2 and TRBJ1-5; a weak D match, TRBD1 (5 bases). The germline gives CDR1 SGHTA, CDR2 FQGNSA. V lost 5 bases and J lost 0, with 14 bases in between. The CDR3 sequence is 16 residues long. The CDR3 region has the DNA TGTGCCAGCAGCCGGGAGGGGCCTTATAGCAATCAGCCCCAGCATTTT. It translates to CASSREGPYSNQPQHF.

This clone was observed once. This chain uses TRBV29-1 with TRBJ1-4; D gene uncertain. Trimming shortened V by 3 bases and J by 4 bases, and 12 bases separated the two germline ends. The CDR3 is made up of 14 amino acids. In germline, CDR1 is SQVTM, CDR2 ANQGSEA. CDR3 amino acids: CSVDLGQLNEKLFF. The CDR3 nucleotides are TGCAGCGTTGATTTAGGGCAGCTTAATGAAAAACTGTTTTTT.

This chain connects TRBV5-1 to TRBJ2-5; 14 bases are a match to TRBD2. CDR1 SGHRS and CDR2 YFSETQ come from the germline V gene. The junction had 8 bases not matched to a gene; V was cut back by 3 bases and J by 4 bases. The CDR3 has 17 residues. The CDR3 spells CASSSGLAGARGETQYF. The CDR3 coding sequence is TGCGCCAGCAGCTCGGGACTAGCGGGAGCGAGAGGAGAGACCCAGTACTTC.

This chain links TRBV9 with TRBJ1-2, with D perhaps TRBD1 (5 bases). Germline V gene sequence: CDR1 SGDLS, CDR2 YYNGEE. The CDR3 is 13 residues long. V was trimmed by 0 bases and J by 7 bases, leaving 10 bases between them. The CDR3 DNA reads as TGTGCCAGCAGCGTAGTCGGGACGAGTGGCTACACCTTC. This gives the protein CASSVVGTSGYTF.

The chain uses TRBV28 and TRBJ2-7; 10 bases are a match to TRBD2. With V trimmed by 10 bases and J by 0 bases, 3 bases remained unmatched. From germline, CDR1 is MDHEN and CDR2 SYDVKM. CDR3 length: 13 residues. The CDR3 nucleotides are TGTGCCACCACTAGCGGGATCTCCTACGAGCAGTACTTC. This gives the protein CATTSGISYEQYF.

The V call is TRBV11-2, the J call TRBJ1-1, with TRBD1 identical over 7 bases. This CDR3 is built from 12 residues. V shed 5 bases and J 6 bases; nucleotides not matched to a gene: 3. Per germline, CDR1 SGHAT and CDR2 FQNNGV. The DNA for the CDR3 is TGTGCCAGCAGCCCCGGGACAGCTGAAGCTTTCTTT. The encoded protein is CASSPGTAEAFF. The full variable domain, with the rest looked up from reference TRBV11-2 and TRBJ1-1, is EAGVAQSPRYKIIEKRQSVAFWCNPISGHATLYWYQQILGQGPKLLIQFQNNGVVDDSQLPKDRFSAERLKGVDSTLKIQPAKLEDSAVYLCASSPGTAEAFFGQGTRLTVV.

This clone has just one count. The rearrangement joins TRBV9 to TRBJ2-2; D remains ambiguous. In germline, CDR1 is SGDLS, CDR2 YYNGEE. The germline V and J ends were trimmed by 0 bases and 4 bases, with 10 bases remaining between them. CDR3 length: 15 residues. CDR3 loop: CASSVAPQLTGELFF. CDR3 DNA: TGTGCCAGCAGCGTAGCCCCACAACTCACCGGGGAGCTGTTTTTT.

This clone came up a few times. The rearrangement links TRBV7-7 to TRBJ1-1; weak D call: TRBD1 (5 bases). The germline V gene encodes CDR1 SSHAT and CDR2 FNYEAQ (reference sequence). V gave up 2 bases and J gave up 4 bases, with 17 bases separating them. The CDR3 spans 16 residues. The CDR3 region is CASSLNLDTESTEAFF. Here the CDR3 DNA reads TGTGCCAGCAGCTTAAATCTGGACACGGAGAGCACTGAAGCTTTCTTT.

The gene calls are TRBV19 and TRBJ2-7, with D possibly TRBD2 on 7 matching bases. This CDR3 contains 17 residues. Trimming removed 6 bases from V and 0 bases from J, with 21 bases in between. Germline values: CDR1 LNHDA, CDR2 SQIVND (reference sequence). The CDR3 nucleotides are TGTGCCAGTAGCCCCTTTGGCGCGGGGGCAAGCTCCTACGAGCAGTACTTC. This codes for CASSPFGAGASSYEQYF.

The chain has TRBV6-6 and TRBJ1-5; D is undetermined. CDR3 length equals 12 residues. Germline V gives CDR1 MNHNY, CDR2 SVGAGI (reference sequence). Trimming pared 7 bases from V and 2 bases from J, leaving 6 bases between. The CDR3: CASTSGNQPQHF. The CDR3, as DNA: TGTGCCAGCACGTCCGGCAATCAGCCCCAGCATTTT.

V and J are TRBV2 and TRBJ2-1; D call uncertain. From germline, CDR1 is SNHLY and CDR2 FYNNEI. This CDR3 is built from 12 residues. Trimming stripped 3 bases from V and 4 bases from J, with 4 bases between. CDR3 loop: CASSDTYNEQFF. In DNA form, the CDR3 reads TGTGCCAGCAGTGACACTTACAATGAGCAGTTCTTC.

The chain employs TRBV5-4 and TRBJ2-5, with D possibly TRBD1 on 6 matching bases. This CDR3 is 11 amino acids long. Trimming pared 5 bases from V and 4 bases from J, leaving 6 bases between. Germline V gene sequence: CDR1 SGHNT, CDR2 YYREEE (reference sequence). In nucleotides, the CDR3 is TGTGCCAGCAGGGGGGCAGAGACCCAGTACTTC. It yields the protein CASRGAETQYF.

This clone occurred once. This chain connects TRBV28 to TRBJ2-2; 10 bases are a match to TRBD2. There are 16 residues in the CDR3. Trimming took 5 bases from V and 5 from J; bases not matched to a gene: 8. Germline V lookup: CDR1 MDHEN, CDR2 SYDVKM. The CDR3 sequence is CASSAPSGRGTGELFF. CDR3 in DNA: TGTGCCAGCAGTGCCCCTAGCGGGAGAGGGACCGGGGAGCTGTTTTTT.

The chain combines TRBV6-4 with TRBJ1-5; TRBD1 is a possible D gene (6 bases). Trimming removed 8 bases from V and 6 bases from J, with 14 bases in between. This CDR3 comprises 13 residues. Germline CDR1 reads MRHNA; CDR2 reads SNTAGT. The CDR3 DNA is TGTGCCAGCTTTGAGAGGGGGGTTCAGCCCCAGCATTTT. Its protein product is CASFERGVQPQHF.

This rearrangement joins TRBV28 to TRBJ2-1; no definite D call. V gave up 6 bases and J gave up 3 bases, with 15 bases separating them. Germline values: CDR1 MDHEN, CDR2 SYDVKM. The CDR3 runs 15 residues. CDR3 DNA: TGTGCCAGCAGCCTGGGCCTGCCACACTACAATGAGCAGTTCTTC. This translates into CASSLGLPHYNEQFF.

The chain employs TRBV6-1 and TRBJ1-3, with D unresolved. Trimming removed 8 bases from V and 0 bases from J, with 14 bases in between. The CDR3 length is 15 residues. Germline-derived CDR1 and CDR2 are MNHNS and SASEGT. Here the CDR3 reads CASHPSRGSGNTIYF. The DNA of the CDR3 is TGTGCCAGCCATCCCTCACGGGGCTCTGGAAACACCATATATTTT.

The chain carries TRBV10-3 and TRBJ2-7, with TRBD2 identical over 12 bases. The germline gives CDR1 ENHRY, CDR2 SYGVKD. Losses at the gene ends were 6 bases for V and 5 bases for J; bases not matched to a gene: 2. This CDR3 has 13 residues. The CDR3 DNA reads TGTGCCATCAGCAGACTAGCGGGAGACGAGCAGTACTTC. It codes for CAISRLAGDEQYF.

This rearrangement joins TRBV29-1 to TRBJ2-7; 14 bases are shared with TRBD2. CDR1 is SQVTM and CDR2 is ANQGSEA in the germline V gene. Germline trimming cut 4 bases from V and 4 bases from J; bases unmatched to any gene: 6. The CDR3 has 15 residues. The CDR3 region is CSVADGTSGSYEQYF. As DNA, the CDR3 is TGCAGCGTTGCCGACGGGACTAGCGGGAGTTACGAGCAGTACTTC.

This clone was detected only a few times. The rearrangement links TRBV7-9 to TRBJ2-5; the D is unclear. The CDR3 is made up of 11 amino acids. With 4 bases removed from V and 2 bases from J, the gap between germline ends came to 2 bases. Looked up from germline, CDR1 is SEHNR and CDR2 is FQNEAQ (reference sequence). CDR3 protein: CASSSQETQYF. CDR3 bases: TGTGCCAGCAGCTCGCAAGAGACCCAGTACTTC.

The rearrangement uses TRBV7-9 and TRBJ1-3, with D uncertain. The V gene's germline CDR1 is SEHNR and CDR2 FQNEAQ (reference sequence). V was shortened by 3 bases and J by 3 bases, with 3 bases between the two germline ends. CDR3 length: 12 residues. The CDR3 nucleotides read TGTGCCAGCAGCTTCGATGGAAACACCATATATTTT. It yields the protein CASSFDGNTIYF. Full variable domain (outside the CDR3, taken from reference TRBV7-9 and TRBJ1-3): DTGVSQNPRHKITKRGQNVTFRCDPISEHNRLYWYRQTLGQGPEFLTYFQNEAQLEKSRLLSDRFSAERPKGSFSTLEIQRTEQGDSAMYLCASSFDGNTIYFGEGSWLTVV.

The chain carries TRBV27 and TRBJ2-2, with 7 bases aligning to TRBD2. Unmatched junction bases numbered 4, after V lost 3 bases and J lost 6 bases. The V gene's germline CDR1 is MNHEY and CDR2 SMNVEV (reference sequence). This CDR3 spans 14 amino acids. As DNA, the CDR3 is TGTGCCAGCAGTTTCCAGACTAGCCCCGGGGAGCTGTTTTTT. Its protein product is CASSFQTSPGELFF.

The V call is TRBV2, the J call TRBJ1-5; TRBD1 might be the D (6 bases). Trimming removed 6 bases at V and 7 bases at J, with 10 bases between. The CDR3 covers 12 residues. Germline V gene sequence: CDR1 SNHLY, CDR2 FYNNEI. In DNA form, the CDR3 reads TGTGCCAGCAGCTGGGGACAACAGCCCCAGCATTTT. Its protein product is CASSWGQQPQHF.

This chain uses TRBV19 with TRBJ1-5; D uncertain. The CDR3 sequence is 16 residues long. The V gene's germline CDR1 is LNHDA and CDR2 SQIVND (reference sequence). V shed 5 bases and J shed 6 bases, with 20 bases lying between them. The CDR3 region is CASSSHPLLNPQPQHF. The CDR3 nucleotides are TGTGCCAGTAGTTCCCACCCGTTATTGAACCCTCAGCCCCAGCATTTT.

This sequence joins TRBV30 and TRBJ1-4; D call uncertain. Germline V gene lookup returns CDR1 GTSNPN and CDR2 SVGIG (reference sequence). The CDR3 covers 13 residues. Trimming stripped 3 bases from V and 8 bases from J, with 13 bases between. The CDR3 loop is CAWRLEDGEKLFF. CDR3 nucleotide sequence: TGTGCCTGGAGGCTGGAGGATGGGGAAAAACTGTTTTTT.

This chain connects TRBV2 to TRBJ1-4; 10 bases line up with TRBD1. Looked up from germline, CDR1 is SNHLY and CDR2 is FYNNEI. J gave up 8 bases and V 6 bases, and 0 bases lay outside the gene matches. This CDR3 contains 12 residues. For the CDR3, the DNA is TGTGCCAGCAGGGGACAGGGGGAAAAACTGTTTTTT. The encoded protein is CASRGQGEKLFF. The full variable domain, in which reference TRBV2 and TRBJ1-4 provide the parts outside the CDR3, is EPEVTQTPSHQVTQMGQEVILRCVPISNHLYFYWYRQILGQKVEFLVSFYNNEISEKSEIFDDQFSVERPDGSNFTLKIRSTKLEDSAMYFCASRGQGEKLFFGSGTQLSVL.

The CDR3 DNA follows: TGCGCCAGCAGCCAAGATCGACTTGGCTCTGGGGCCAACGTCCTGACTTTC. This gives the protein CASSQDRLGSGANVLTF. The genes are TRBV4-1 and TRBJ2-6; D is ambiguous. The V end was cut by 0 bases, the J end by 0 bases, with 9 bases between. The CDR3 extends over 17 amino acids. CDR1 MGHRA and CDR2 YSYEKL come from the germline V gene.

This chain joins TRBV7-8 and TRBJ2-7, with 7 positions matching TRBD2. Unmatched junction bases numbered 16, after V lost 5 bases and J lost 3 bases. The CDR3 runs to 17 residues. Germline V gene lookup returns CDR1 SGHVS and CDR2 FQNEAQ. The CDR3 here is CASSITQGRAGVYEQYF. Written as DNA, the CDR3 is TGTGCCAGCAGCATAACGCAGGGAAGGGCGGGAGTCTACGAGCAGTACTTC.

The chain is built from TRBV11-2 and TRBJ1-2, with D tentatively TRBD1 (5 bases). V was clipped by 2 bases and J by 5 bases, with 9 bases between them. There are 13 residues in the CDR3. Germline CDR1 reads SGHAT; CDR2 reads FQNNGV. The CDR3 loop reads CASSLLQGYGYTF. CDR3 in DNA: TGTGCCAGCAGCTTACTGCAGGGATATGGCTACACCTTC.

The chain is built from TRBV30 and TRBJ2-5; D remains ambiguous. Per the germline V gene, CDR1 is GTSNPN and CDR2 is SVGIG (reference sequence). The CDR3 consists of 13 residues. Trimming removed 2 bases from V and 5 bases from J, with 12 bases in between. The CDR3 here is CAWSTQNGETQYF. CDR3 in DNA: TGTGCCTGGAGTACTCAAAATGGGGAGACCCAGTACTTC.

V and J are TRBV4-3 and TRBJ2-4; the D gene is possibly TRBD1 (6 bases). The V end lost 2 bases, the J end lost 0 bases, and 11 bases lay between the germline ends. The CDR3 consists of 16 residues. The germline V gene encodes CDR1 LGHNA and CDR2 YSLEER. The CDR3 loop reads CASSQSDRLAKNIQYF. CDR3 nucleotide sequence: TGCGCCAGCAGCCAATCGGACAGACTAGCCAAAAACATTCAGTACTTC.

The chain recombines TRBV11-2 with TRBJ2-7, with D possibly matching TRBD1 (5 bases). The CDR3 extends over 12 amino acids. Germline values: CDR1 SGHAT, CDR2 FQNNGV. Trimming left V 7 bases short and J 3 bases short, with 10 bases between. The CDR3 nucleotides read TGTGCCAGCAATTCGCAGGGCTACGAGCAGTACTTC. This translates into CASNSQGYEQYF.

The chain couples TRBV7-9 to TRBJ2-1; 10 bases are a match to TRBD2. This CDR3 comprises 17 residues. V shed 0 bases, J shed 5 bases, and the junction held 7 bases outside the gene matches. CDR1 is SEHNR and CDR2 is FQNEAQ in the germline V gene (reference sequence). The chain's CDR3 is CASSLATSGANNNEQFF. For the CDR3, the DNA is TGTGCCAGCAGCTTAGCAACTAGCGGGGCCAATAACAATGAGCAGTTCTTC.